Each of the 17 T cell receptor beta chains below was sequenced from the same sample in a study of blood T cells in healthy people across ages. Combining a sample-barcoded 5' primer with a J-beta primer mix, a second PCR ran for roughly 7 to 12 cycles. TCRdb reanalysed the 5' RACE reads using MiXCR and keeps one entry per CDR3 protein. The sample has roughly 2 million distinct CDR3 sequences, less than 50% seen once; the top ten hold over 2%. Sequencing input: blood. Every receptor here comes from a middle-aged woman in good health.

The chain carries TRBV4-1 and TRBJ2-5; D may be TRBD1 or TRBD2 (5 bases each). The ends were cut back, 5 bases at V and 2 bases at J, with 18 bases in the middle. The CDR3 runs 16 residues. Germline values: CDR1 MGHRA, CDR2 YSYEKL. CDR3: CASSKWGPQTQETQYF. The CDR3 bases are TGCGCCAGCAGCAAATGGGGACCGCAGACACAAGAGACCCAGTACTTC.

Only one count was recorded for this clonotype. This chain links TRBV11-2 with TRBJ2-1; no clear D gene. The CDR3 covers 14 residues. CDR1 and CDR2 (germline): SGHAT, FQNNGV. The germline V and J ends were trimmed by 5 bases and 3 bases, with 11 bases remaining between them. The CDR3 DNA follows: TGTGCCAGCAGCCCTCCCGCGATCTACAATGAGCAGTTCTTC. Translating gives CASSPPAIYNEQFF.

This clonotype was counted between two and nine times. The chain is built from TRBV4-3 and TRBJ2-3; D is undetermined. V lost 1 base, J lost 2 bases, and 10 bases lay in between. This CDR3 has 15 residues. Germline V CDR1 and CDR2: LGHNA, YSLEER. The DNA for the CDR3 is TGCGCCAGCAGCCAAGTGTGGGCTCTCACAGATACGCAGTATTTT. Translated: CASSQVWALTDTQYF.

The chain uses TRBV5-1 and TRBJ2-1, with 9 bases that match TRBD2. This CDR3 has 14 residues. V lost 2 bases, J lost 8 bases, and 5 bases stayed unmatched. Per germline, CDR1 SGHRS and CDR2 YFSETQ. Written as DNA, the CDR3 is TGCGCCAGCAGCTTCCTAGCGGGGAGCGATGAGCAGTTCTTC. This translates into CASSFLAGSDEQFF.

This clonotype was detected a few times. The chain combines TRBV4-3 with TRBJ2-3, with a possible D match to TRBD2 (6 bases). The CDR3 loop spans 13 amino acids. V was pared by 3 bases and J by 9 bases, with 13 bases between. Germline values: CDR1 LGHNA, CDR2 YSLEER. CDR3 sequence: CASSHPGTLTQYF. CDR3 sequence (DNA): TGCGCCAGCAGCCACCCCGGGACTCTCACGCAGTATTTT.

This chain uses TRBV14 with TRBJ2-5; the D call may be TRBD1 or TRBD2 (6 bases each). Germline CDR1 SGHDN, CDR2 FVKESK. Deletions cut 3 bases from V and 13 bases from J, with 18 bases between. CDR3 size: 13 residues. The CDR3 bases are TGTGCCAGCAGCCAGTATAAAGGGGGAGCGGGGTACTTC. Residues: CASSQYKGGAGYF.

This clonotype was picked up a small number of times. J is TRBJ1-2 and V is TRBV28, with D perhaps TRBD1 (6 bases). Trimming stripped 6 bases from V and 4 bases from J, with 21 bases between. Germline loops: CDR1 MDHEN, CDR2 SYDVKM. This CDR3 has 16 residues. The CDR3 loop reads CASSHATLTGTYGYTF. DNA of the CDR3: TGTGCCAGCAGCCACGCCACTCTTACAGGGACCTATGGCTACACCTTC.

The rearrangement uses TRBV4-2 and TRBJ1-5; D unclear. Trimming stripped 1 base from V and 4 bases from J, with 8 bases between. This CDR3 is 14 amino acids long. Germline values: CDR1 LGHNA, CDR2 YNFKEQ. In DNA, the CDR3 is TGTGCCAGCAGCCAAGCAGAAGGGAATCAGCCCCAGCATTTT. Amino acids: CASSQAEGNQPQHF.

The chain carries TRBV19 and TRBJ2-1, with D perhaps matching TRBD1 (5 bases). Germline lookup yields CDR1 LNHDA and CDR2 SQIVND (reference sequence). The CDR3 is made up of 13 amino acids. The ends were cut back, 7 bases at V and 7 bases at J, with 14 bases in the middle. The CDR3: CASTSGFMNEQFF. As DNA, the CDR3 is TGTGCCAGTACGTCAGGGTTTATGAATGAGCAGTTCTTC.

The rearrangement joins TRBV3-1 to TRBJ1-5; D gene ambiguous. Per germline, CDR1 LGHDT and CDR2 YNNKEL (reference sequence). With 3 bases removed from V and 1 base from J, the gap between germline ends came to 7 bases. This CDR3 contains 14 residues. The CDR3: CASSHSFSNQPQHF. CDR3 DNA: TGTGCCAGCAGCCATAGTTTCAGCAATCAGCCCCAGCATTTT.

The table lists this clonotype with a count of one. This sequence joins TRBV4-1 and TRBJ1-4, with D uncertain. The germline gives CDR1 MGHRA, CDR2 YSYEKL. V was trimmed by 5 bases and J by 0 bases, leaving 19 bases between them. The CDR3 spans 18 residues. CDR3 loop: CASSFRYSGGTTNEKLFF. CDR3 DNA: TGCGCCAGCAGCTTTCGATACAGCGGAGGGACAACTAATGAAAAACTGTTTTTT.

The chain has TRBV20-1 and TRBJ1-2; D may be TRBD1 (5 bases). The CDR3 extends over 19 amino acids. V lost 0 bases and J 6 bases, leaving 29 bases between the germline ends. From germline, CDR1 is DFQATT and CDR2 SNEGSKA (reference sequence). CDR3 nucleotide sequence: TGCAGTGCTAGAGATAGGCCGGTGGGCGCAGTGGGGCGATACCATGGCTACACCTTC. This encodes CSARDRPVGAVGRYHGYTF.

The V and J genes are TRBV28 and TRBJ2-5; D not resolved. V lost 6 bases and J lost 3, with 20 bases in between. The germline CDR1 and CDR2 sequences are MDHEN and SYDVKM. The CDR3 runs 16 residues. In nucleotides, the CDR3 is TGTGCCAGCAGACACGCCGAAGATAAGATCAAAGAGACCCAGTACTTC. Protein sequence: CASRHAEDKIKETQYF.

The CDR3: CASSFGGVNQPQHF. The CDR3 nucleotides are TGTGCCAGCAGCTTCGGCGGAGTAAATCAGCCCCAGCATTTT. The chain has TRBV13 and TRBJ1-5; D uncertain. This CDR3 has 14 residues. V dropped 3 bases and J dropped 4 bases, with 10 bases sitting between them. Germline assignment: CDR1 PRHDT and CDR2 FYEKMQ (reference sequence).

This chain links TRBV18 with TRBJ1-2; D gene ambiguous. Germline V gene lookup returns CDR1 KGHSH and CDR2 LQKENI. With 0 bases removed from V and 5 bases from J, the gap between germline ends came to 13 bases. The CDR3 covers 15 residues. In DNA, the CDR3 is TGTGCCAGCTCACCACCGATGGAGGAATTTTATGGCTACACCTTC. It yields the protein CASSPPMEEFYGYTF.

The J gene is TRBJ1-5, the V gene TRBV6-5, with D perhaps TRBD1 (6 bases). The CDR3 loop spans 16 amino acids. Germline CDR1 reads MNHEY; CDR2 reads SVGAGI. The V end lost 4 bases, the J end lost 0 bases, and 13 bases lay between the germline ends. The CDR3 nucleotides read TGTGCCAGCAGTTCCCGGACAGCGGATAGCAATCAGCCCCAGCATTTT. As protein: CASSSRTADSNQPQHF.

This clonotype occurred once. The gene calls are TRBV3-1 and TRBJ1-2; D call uncertain. Looked up from germline, CDR1 is LGHDT and CDR2 is YNNKEL (reference sequence). Trimming shortened V by 4 bases and J by 6 bases, and 18 bases separated the two germline ends. The CDR3 runs to 15 residues. The CDR3 DNA reads TGTGCCAGCAGCCCCTCCAGGAGGTCTGGGGATGGCTACACCTTC. The encoded protein is CASSPSRRSGDGYTF. The variable domain in full, completed from reference TRBV3-1 and TRBJ1-2, reads DTAVSQTPKYLVTQMGNDKSIKCEQNLGHDTMYWYKQDSKKFLKIMFSYNNKELIINETVPNRFSPKSPDKAHLNLHINSLELGDSAVYFCASSPSRRSGDGYTFGSGTRLTVV.